Listed below are T cell receptor beta chains from one sample, sequenced in a study of blood T cell repertoires in COVID-19. TCRdb's copy holds only in-frame clones and misses some; the assay was immunoSEQ multiplex PCR. Here the sample spans under 250,000 clones, 80% to 85% being singletons. The sequenced sample was peripheral blood. These receptors were taken from a woman aged 18-29 years with acute or convalescent COVID-19. Both conserved end residues are part of each CDR3. Fields, in order: D gene, J gene, V gene, clone size, CDR3 DNA, CDR3 protein. D genes are given only for firm matches. Expanded clones get a size class; other rows say once, few or many, or leave the size out.

D: TRBD1
J: TRBJ1-2
V: TRBV27
size: NA
DNA: TGTGCCAGCAGTCCCTGGACAGGGGGCGCGCACTATGGCTACACCTTC
CDR3: CASSPWTGGAHYGYTF

D: NA
J: TRBJ2-5
V: TRBV5-1
size: NA
DNA: TGCGCCAGCAGGATGGGGGGATGGTCCCAAGAGACCCAGTACTTC
CDR3: CASRMGGWSQETQYF

D: NA
J: TRBJ1-5
V: TRBV28
size: NA
DNA: TGTGCCAGCAGGGACTATAGCAATCAGCCCCAGCATTTT
CDR3: CASRDYSNQPQHF

D: NA
J: TRBJ1-4
V: TRBV5-1
size: NA
DNA: TGCGCCAGCAGCCCACGATGGGCCGCTAATGAAAAACTGTTTTTT
CDR3: CASSPRWAANEKLFF

D: TRBD1
J: TRBJ2-2
V: TRBV6-5
size: once
DNA: TGTGCCAGCAGTATGGGGCAGGGGGCAGGCGGGGAGCTGTTTTTT
CDR3: CASSMGQGAGGELFF

D: NA
J: TRBJ1-3
V: TRBV29-1
size: NA
DNA: TGCAGCGTTGAAAGTAGGAGCACCTCTGGAAACACCATATATTTT
CDR3: CSVESRSTSGNTIYF

D: NA
J: TRBJ1-4
V: TRBV20-1
size: NA
DNA: TGCGAGTGGGTTGGAGGGGAAAAACTGTTTTTT
CDR3: CEWVGGEKLFF

D: TRBD2
J: TRBJ2-1
V: TRBV5-4
size: NA
DNA: TGTGCCAGCAGCTTGGCGCTCTTGGCGGGAGGCGCCTACAATGAGCAGTTCTTC
CDR3: CASSLALLAGGAYNEQFF

D: NA
J: TRBJ1-2
V: TRBV19
size: NA
DNA: TGTGCCAGTAGTTCACAGGGTGGCTATGGCTACACCTTC
CDR3: CASSSQGGYGYTF

D: TRBD1
J: TRBJ2-1
V: TRBV28
size: NA
DNA: TGTGCCAGCAACACCGGGGGACAGGGGGCTAATGAGCAGTTCTTC
CDR3: CASNTGGQGANEQFF

D: NA
J: TRBJ2-7
V: TRBV5-4
size: NA
DNA: TGTGCCAGCAGCACGGGACTTGCGCCCTACGAGCAGTACTTC
CDR3: CASSTGLAPYEQYF

D: TRBD2
J: TRBJ2-1
V: TRBV27
size: NA
DNA: TGTGCCAGCAGTTTTAGAATTGGCGGGAGGCTAGGTGAGCAGTTCTTC
CDR3: CASSFRIGGRLGEQFF

D: NA
J: TRBJ1-6
V: TRBV7-6
size: NA
DNA: TGTGCCAGCAGCTTAGCGGGACAAAATTCACCCCTCCACTTT
CDR3: CASSLAGQNSPLHF

D: TRBD1
J: TRBJ1-1
V: TRBV30
size: NA
DNA: TGTGCCTGGAGTTCTTGGCAGGGGGGTCAGAGCGCTTTCTTT
CDR3: CAWSSWQGGQSAFF

D: NA
J: TRBJ2-7
V: TRBV7-8
size: NA
DNA: TGTGCCAGCAGCCGCGTACAGGGCTACGAGCAGTACTTC
CDR3: CASSRVQGYEQYF

D: TRBD1
J: TRBJ1-2
V: TRBV11-2
size: NA
DNA: TGTGCCAGCAGCTCTATCAGGGGGCTGATTCCTGGCTACACCTTC
CDR3: CASSSIRGLIPGYTF

D: TRBD2
J: TRBJ2-5
V: TRBV7-2
size: few
DNA: TGTGCCAGCAGCTTAGTCACACTAGCGGTCGGGGAGACCCAGTACTTC
CDR3: CASSLVTLAVGETQYF

D: TRBD2
J: TRBJ2-3
V: TRBV6-6
size: NA
DNA: TGTGCCAGCAGTCCCCGGACTAGCGGGAGTTATGAAGATACGCAGTATTTT
CDR3: CASSPRTSGSYEDTQYF

D: TRBD2
J: TRBJ2-7
V: TRBV2
size: NA
DNA: TGTGCCAGCAAGGGGACTAGCGGGAGGTACGAGCAGTACTTC
CDR3: CASKGTSGRYEQYF

D: NA
J: TRBJ2-5
V: TRBV5-1
size: NA
DNA: TGCGCCAGCAGCTTGGTGGCAGGCTCTCAAGAGACCCAGTACTTC
CDR3: CASSLVAGSQETQYF

D: NA
J: TRBJ2-1
V: TRBV30
size: NA
DNA: TGTGCCTGGAGTGTACGGTCAGGGCGCTACAATGAGCAGTTCTTC
CDR3: CAWSVRSGRYNEQFF

D: NA
J: TRBJ1-6
V: TRBV6-6
size: NA
DNA: TGTGCCAGCAGTTGGGAGGGACGGGGGAAAACACCCCTCCACTTT
CDR3: CASSWEGRGKTPLHF

D: NA
J: TRBJ2-7
V: TRBV30
size: NA
DNA: TGTGCCTTCATACAGGGGGGGTACGAGCAGTACTTC
CDR3: CAFIQGGYEQYF

D: NA
J: TRBJ1-4
V: TRBV19
size: NA
DNA: TGTGCCAGTAGTACCTCGCAGGTTTACGAAAAAGTGTTTTTT
CDR3: CASSTSQVYEKVFF

D: TRBD1
J: TRBJ1-2
V: TRBV19
size: NA
DNA: TGTGCCAGTCGTATAGGGGGCTCCAACTATGGCTACACCTTC
CDR3: CASRIGGSNYGYTF